Below, 17 T cell receptor beta chains from the same sample are listed, as sequenced in a study of Ad26.COV2.S vaccination and SARS-CoV-2 variants. Profiling relied on immunoSEQ multiplex PCR, and the TCRdb table lists in-frame clones only, not all of them. Among under 550,000 clones listed, about 93% were seen once. Treatment meaning: around 19 received Ad26.COV2.S at low or high dose, single or two shots; 5 received placebo; per-sample allocation not given. Day 63 following the first vaccine or placebo injection was when the samples were taken. The material was peripheral blood, obtained in a trial of Ad26.COV2.S vaccine versus placebo. The source is a person aged 18 to 65 who received the Ad26.COV2.S COVID-19 vaccine or a placebo.

The V gene is TRBV28, the J gene TRBJ2-7, with TRBD1 as a possible D gene (6 bases). Germline assignment: CDR1 MDHEN and CDR2 SYDVKM. Trimming stripped 2 bases from V and 2 bases from J, with 7 bases between. The CDR3 totals 13 residues. CDR3 DNA: TGTGCCAGCAGTTTAGAGGGGGCCTACGAGCAGTACTTC. Translated: CASSLEGAYEQYF.

The J gene is TRBJ2-7, the V gene TRBV6-5; D may be TRBD1 (6 bases). Trimming removed 5 bases from V and 1 base from J, with 6 bases in between. Germline V lookup: CDR1 MNHEY, CDR2 SVGAGI. This CDR3 contains 12 residues. DNA for the CDR3: TGTGCCAGCAGTACAGGGTCCTACGAGCAGTACTTC. Encoded protein: CASSTGSYEQYF.

On this clone: In the same sample, other DNA sequences code for this CDR3. The rearrangement joins TRBV7-8 to TRBJ2-1; D assignment may be TRBD1 or TRBD2 (5 bases each). CDR3 length equals 17 residues. Between the trimmed V and J ends, which lost 1 base and 0 bases, there was a span of 13 bases. CDR1 SGHVS and CDR2 FQNEAQ come from the germline V gene. This CDR3 reads CASSLGGAGGSYNEQFF. CDR3 nucleotide sequence: TGTGCCAGCAGCTTAGGTGGGGCAGGAGGCTCCTACAATGAGCAGTTCTTC.

This clone appeared a few times. This sample also contains other DNA sequences that code for the same CDR3. V usage is TRBV30 and J usage is TRBJ1-5; D possibly corresponds to TRBD1 (5 bases). Between the trimmed V and J ends, which lost 2 bases and 6 bases, there was a span of 11 bases. The germline gives CDR1 GTSNPN, CDR2 SVGIG (reference sequence). CDR3 size: 13 residues. In DNA form, the CDR3 reads TGTGCCTGGAGTTTGACCACAGGTCAGCCCCAGCATTTT. It is translated as CAWSLTTGQPQHF.

The CDR3 DNA reads TGTGCCAGCAGCTTATACGGCTCCGTTTACACCGATACGCAGTATTTT. It codes for CASSLYGSVYTDTQYF. This chain connects TRBV7-3 to TRBJ2-3; D not certain. Between the trimmed V and J ends, which lost 2 bases and 6 bases, there was a span of 18 bases. The CDR3 totals 16 residues. Per germline, CDR1 SGHTA and CDR2 FQGTGA.

The V gene is TRBV19, the J gene TRBJ2-2; D assignment may be TRBD1 or TRBD2 (5 bases each). The CDR3 extends over 15 amino acids. V dropped 9 bases and J dropped 5 bases, with 19 bases sitting between them. Germline assignment: CDR1 LNHDA and CDR2 SQIVND (reference sequence). The CDR3 DNA reads TGTGCCAGCACCCAGGATGGAGAGGGGACCGGGGAGCTGTTTTTT. It is translated as CASTQDGEGTGELFF.

This sequence joins TRBV7-2 and TRBJ2-5; the match to TRBD1 covers 9 bases. The CDR3 extends over 13 amino acids. Germline CDR1 reads SGHTA; CDR2 reads FQGNSA. V gave up 3 bases and J gave up 5 bases; unmatched junction bases: 1. CDR3: CASSFGQGETQYF. CDR3 nucleotides: TGTGCCAGCAGCTTTGGACAGGGGGAGACCCAGTACTTC. The full variable domain, rest sourced from reference TRBV7-2 and TRBJ2-5, is GAGVSQSPSNKVTEKGKDVELRCDPISGHTALYWYRQSLGQGLEFLIYFQGNSAPDKSGLPSDRFSAERTGGSVSTLTIQRTQQEDSAVYLCASSFGQGETQYFGPGTRLLVL.

The genes are TRBV19 and TRBJ2-2; D might be TRBD2 (6 bases). V was pared by 6 bases and J by 6 bases, with 17 bases between. The length of the CDR3 is 15 residues. Germline CDR1 is LNHDA and CDR2 is SQIVND (reference sequence). CDR3 residues: CASRSGTQHSGELFF. CDR3 DNA sequence: TGTGCCAGTAGATCAGGGACTCAGCACTCCGGGGAGCTGTTTTTT.

V usage is TRBV30 and J usage is TRBJ2-1; D is unclear. This CDR3 region has 11 residues. The V end was cut by 1 base, the J end by 8 bases, with 6 bases between. Per the germline V gene, CDR1 is GTSNPN and CDR2 is SVGIG (reference sequence). The CDR3 DNA reads as TGTGCCTGGAGTGACCCTGATGAGCAGTTCTTC. The encoded protein is CAWSDPDEQFF.

The rearrangement links TRBV7-2 to TRBJ2-1; 10 bases match TRBD2. The germline V gene has CDR1 SGHTA and CDR2 FQGNSA. The V segment lost 2 bases and the J segment 5 bases; nucleotides outside the gene matches: 0. The CDR3 contains 14 residues. CDR3: CASSLTSGNNEQFF. DNA for the CDR3: TGTGCCAGCAGCTTAACTAGCGGGAACAATGAGCAGTTCTTC.

The rearrangement joins TRBV6-5 to TRBJ2-2; D not resolved. The CDR3 totals 13 residues. The germline V and J ends were trimmed by 5 bases and 1 base, with 5 bases remaining between them. From germline, CDR1 is MNHEY and CDR2 SVGAGI. CDR3 in DNA: TGTGCCAGCAGTACCCTGAACACCGGGGAGCTGTTTTTT. Translated: CASSTLNTGELFF.

The gene calls are TRBV2 and TRBJ1-1; D is ambiguous. Germline V CDR1 and CDR2: SNHLY, FYNNEI. The V end was cut by 4 bases, the J end by 2 bases, with 8 bases between. The CDR3 length is 13 residues. The CDR3 nucleotides read TGTGCCAGCAGTGTAGGGCTTAACACTGAAGCTTTCTTT. It yields the protein CASSVGLNTEAFF.

In this sample, this clone turned up a few times. The rearrangement uses TRBV3-1 (or the pseudogene TRBV3-2) and TRBJ2-7; TRBD1 matches at 7 bases. The length of the CDR3 is 14 residues. The J segment lost 4 bases and the V segment lost 0 bases, leaving 3 bases of the junction unmatched. The germline CDR1 and CDR2 sequences are LGHDT and YNNKEL (reference sequence). DNA for the CDR3: TGTGCCAGCAGCCAAGAGGGCAGGGGGTACGAGCAGTACTTC. This codes for CASSQEGRGYEQYF.

The DNA for the CDR3 is TGTGCCAGCAGCTTAGACGGGGCCACTAGCACAGATACGCAGTATTTT. Its protein is CASSLDGATSTDTQYF. This sequence joins TRBV7-2 and TRBJ2-3; perhaps D is TRBD1 or TRBD2 (5 bases each). The CDR3 is 16 amino acids. Deletions cut 1 base from V and 0 bases from J, with 11 bases between. The germline gives CDR1 SGHTA, CDR2 FQGNSA.

The genes are TRBV10-3 and TRBJ2-7; TRBD1 agrees at 9 bases. Per germline, CDR1 ENHRY and CDR2 SYGVKD. The CDR3 consists of 15 residues. Germline trimming cut 6 bases from V and 5 bases from J; bases unmatched to any gene: 11. The CDR3 is CAIRGKGQGMNEQYF. CDR3 in DNA: TGTGCCATCAGGGGTAAGGGACAGGGTATGAACGAGCAGTACTTC.

CDR3: CASSQVGGRTGELFF. The CDR3, as DNA: TGCGCCAGCAGCCAAGTCGGGGGGCGTACCGGGGAGCTGTTTTTT. The J gene is TRBJ2-2, the V gene TRBV4-1; tentative D call: TRBD2 (7 bases). V lost 1 base and J lost 5, with 11 bases in between. From germline, CDR1 is MGHRA and CDR2 YSYEKL. This CDR3 region has 15 residues.

The V call is TRBV15, the J call TRBJ1-6, with 9 nucleotides matching TRBD1. Germline V lookup: CDR1 LNHNV, CDR2 YYDKDF (reference sequence). The ends lost 5 bases at V and 6 bases at J; junction bases unmatched: 8. The CDR3 contains 16 residues. In DNA, the CDR3 is TGTGCCACCAGCTCTGGAGACAGGGGGTTTAATTCACCCCTCCACTTT. Amino acid sequence: CATSSGDRGFNSPLHF.